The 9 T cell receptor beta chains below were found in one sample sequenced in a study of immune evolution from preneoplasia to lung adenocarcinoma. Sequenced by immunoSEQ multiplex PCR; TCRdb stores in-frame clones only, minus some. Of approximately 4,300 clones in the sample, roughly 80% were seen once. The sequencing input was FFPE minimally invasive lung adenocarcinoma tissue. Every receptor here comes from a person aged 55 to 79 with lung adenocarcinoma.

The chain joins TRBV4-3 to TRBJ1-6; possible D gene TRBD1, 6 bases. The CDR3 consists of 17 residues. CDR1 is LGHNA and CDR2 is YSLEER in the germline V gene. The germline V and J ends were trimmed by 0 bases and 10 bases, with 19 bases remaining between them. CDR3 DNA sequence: TGCGCCAGCAGCCAAGATCTGGTAGGCAGGGGATTCTCACCCCTCCACTTT. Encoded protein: CASSQDLVGRGFSPLHF.

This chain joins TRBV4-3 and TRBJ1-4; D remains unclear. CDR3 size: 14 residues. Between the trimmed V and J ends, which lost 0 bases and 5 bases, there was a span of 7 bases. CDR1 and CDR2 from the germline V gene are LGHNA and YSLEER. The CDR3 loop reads CASSQDSANEKLFF. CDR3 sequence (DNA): TGCGCCAGCAGCCAAGATAGTGCAAATGAAAAACTGTTTTTT.

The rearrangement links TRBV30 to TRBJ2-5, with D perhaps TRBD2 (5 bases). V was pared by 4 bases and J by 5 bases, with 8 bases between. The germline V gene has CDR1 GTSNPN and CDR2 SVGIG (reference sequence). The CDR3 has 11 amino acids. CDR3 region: CAWTGGETQYF. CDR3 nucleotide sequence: TGTGCCTGGACGGGCGGGGAGACCCAGTACTTC.

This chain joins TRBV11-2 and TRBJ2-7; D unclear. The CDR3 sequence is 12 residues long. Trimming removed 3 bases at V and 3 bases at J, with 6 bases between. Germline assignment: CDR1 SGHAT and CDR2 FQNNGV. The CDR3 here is CASSFPNYEQYF. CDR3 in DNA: TGTGCCAGCAGCTTCCCCAACTACGAGCAGTACTTC.

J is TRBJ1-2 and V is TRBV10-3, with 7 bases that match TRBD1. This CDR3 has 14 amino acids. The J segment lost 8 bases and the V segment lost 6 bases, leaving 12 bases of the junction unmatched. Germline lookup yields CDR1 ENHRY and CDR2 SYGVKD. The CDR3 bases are TGTGCCATCAGGGACGACAGGGAGCTGGTCGGCTACACCTTC. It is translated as CAIRDDRELVGYTF.

The CDR3 sequence is CASRPIQGADIQYF. The CDR3 DNA reads as TGTGCCAGTAGGCCCATACAGGGGGCGGACATTCAGTACTTC. This sequence joins TRBV19 and TRBJ2-4, with 9 bases fitting TRBD1. Germline V gives CDR1 LNHDA, CDR2 SQIVND (reference sequence). The length of the CDR3 is 14 residues. The junction had 8 bases not matched to a gene; V was cut back by 6 bases and J by 8 bases. Full variable domain (rest looked up from reference TRBV19 and TRBJ2-4): DGGITQSPKYLFRKEGQNVTLSCEQNLNHDAMYWYRQDPGQGLRLIYYSQIVNDFQKGDIAEGYSVSREKKESFPLTVTSAQKNPTAFYLCASRPIQGADIQYFGAGTRLSVL.

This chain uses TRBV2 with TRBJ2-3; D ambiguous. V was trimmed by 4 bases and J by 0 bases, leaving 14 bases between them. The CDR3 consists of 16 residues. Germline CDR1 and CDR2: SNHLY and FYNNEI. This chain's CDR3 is CASSVRLAKSTDTQYF. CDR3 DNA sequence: TGTGCCAGCAGTGTACGACTCGCGAAAAGCACAGATACGCAGTATTTT.

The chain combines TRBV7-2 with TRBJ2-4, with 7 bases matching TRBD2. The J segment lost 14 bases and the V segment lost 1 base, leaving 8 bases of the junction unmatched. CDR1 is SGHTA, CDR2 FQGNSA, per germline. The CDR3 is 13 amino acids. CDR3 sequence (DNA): TGTGCCAGCAGCTTAGGTCCCCGGGAGGTAGAGTACTTC. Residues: CASSLGPREVEYF.

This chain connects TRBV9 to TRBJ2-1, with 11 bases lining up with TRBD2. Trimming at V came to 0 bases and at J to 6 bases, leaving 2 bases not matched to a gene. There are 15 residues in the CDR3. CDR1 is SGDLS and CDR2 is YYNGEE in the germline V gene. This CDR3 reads CASSVVAGGPNEQFF. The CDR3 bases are TGTGCCAGCAGCGTAGTAGCGGGAGGGCCCAATGAGCAGTTCTTC.